Each of the 31 T cell receptor beta chains below was sequenced from the same sample in a study of tumor and adjacent non-tumor tissue in lung cancer. The library came from three nested PCR rounds adapted from ARM-PCR protocols. TCRdb reprocessed the multiplex PCR reads via MiXCR and lists one record per CDR3 protein. This table has roughly 200,000 distinct CDR3 sequences, approximately 74% appearing once. RNA was extracted from bulk tissue without any cell sorting. The sample consisted of lung tumor tissue. The origin of the receptors is a man in his sixties with non-small cell lung cancer.

As for this clonotype: Since the CDR3 does not end with the conserved phenylalanine or tryptophan, this likely comes from a read error. The gene calls are TRBV4-2 and TRBJ2-7; D not resolved. The CDR3 runs to 16 residues. Germline V gene lookup returns CDR1 LGHNA and CDR2 YNFKEQ. The CDR3 bases are TGTGCTAGCAGCCAAGATTTGGCTAGATATCTTCTCGAGCAGTACCTC. Encoded protein: CASSQDLARYLLEQYL.

Turning to this clonotype: With a much larger clone just one base away, this may be a read error. V and J are TRBV6-1 and TRBJ2-1; 10 bases line up with TRBD2. CDR3 length: 16 amino acids. CDR1 MNHNS and CDR2 SASEGT come from the germline V gene. The CDR3 bases are TGTGCCAGCAGTGAAAGCGGGGGGGCCCCCTACAATGAGCAGCTCTTC. The encoded protein is CASSESGGAPYNEQLF.

This clonotype was picked up many times. The J gene is TRBJ2-1, the V gene TRBV11-3, with a possible D match to TRBD2 (5 bases). The CDR3 consists of 14 residues. V was cut by 5 bases and J by 9 bases, with 17 bases left in between. Germline values: CDR1 SGHNT, CDR2 YENEEA. CDR3 sequence reads: CASSPERWDVEQFF. CDR3 sequence (DNA): TGTGCCAGCAGCCCGGAGCGGTGGGATGTTGAGCAGTTCTTC.

The chain couples TRBV12-3 or TRBV12-4 to TRBJ1-1; no definite D call. This CDR3 has 14 amino acids. V was pared by 5 bases and J by 8 bases, with 18 bases between. CDR3 coding DNA: TGTGCCAGCAGTCCCACCGGTGGGTCTCGGGAAGCTTTCTTT. This gives the protein CASSPTGGSREAFF.

The CDR3 DNA sequence: TGCAGTGCTAGAGAGGGGTATACATGGGCCGACTCACCCCTCCACTTT. It is translated as CSAREGYTWADSPLHF. The chain has TRBV20-1 and TRBJ1-6; D unclear. This CDR3 spans 16 amino acids. Germline V CDR1 and CDR2: DFQATT, SNEGSKA (reference sequence). Deletions cut 0 bases from V and 10 bases from J, with 19 bases between.

This clonotype was detected only once. This may arise from a read error, as a much more abundant clone is one base away. This sequence joins TRBV4-3 and TRBJ2-5; D remains ambiguous. The CDR3 totals 13 residues. The germline V gene encodes CDR1 LGHNA and CDR2 YSLEER. As DNA, the CDR3 is TGCGCCAGCAGCCAAGATAGACGAGAGACCCAGAACTTC. This encodes CASSQDRRETQNF.

In regard to this clonotype: This is likely a read error, given that the CDR3 carries no conserved phenylalanine or tryptophan at its end. This chain links TRBV12-3 or TRBV12-4 with TRBJ2-5; D remains ambiguous. There are 14 residues in the CDR3. Trimming took off 4 bases at V and 1 base at J, with 10 bases between the two ends. The CDR3 bases are TGTGCCAGCAGTTCTAGACTCCGCCAAGAGACCCAGTACCTC. Translated: CASSSRLRQETQYL.

Worth noting for this clonotype: A read error may be the cause here, since a much bigger clone is one base away. The rearrangement joins TRBV6-5 to TRBJ1-2, with D hard to call. There are 13 residues in the CDR3. Germline values: CDR1 MNHEY, CDR2 SVGAGI. The CDR3 bases are TGTGCCGGCAGTTACGAGTTTTCCTATGGCTACACCTTC. Its protein is CAGSYEFSYGYTF.

The chain employs TRBV28 and TRBJ1-4; TRBD1 might be the D (5 bases). V lost 1 base to trimming and J lost 4 bases, with 7 bases between them. The CDR3 runs to 14 residues. Germline V gives CDR1 MDHEN, CDR2 SYDVKM. CDR3 protein: CASSLSGINEKLFF. In DNA form, the CDR3 reads TGTGCCAGCAGTTTATCAGGGATTAATGAAAAACTGTTTTTT.

J is TRBJ2-5 and V is TRBV5-5, with 7 bases aligning to TRBD2. Trimming cost V 0 bases and J 5 bases; bases outside gene matches: 7. Germline CDR1 is SGHKS and CDR2 is YYEKEE (reference sequence). The CDR3 length is 15 residues. The CDR3 is CASSLGWGEGETQYF. The CDR3 bases are TGTGCCAGCAGCTTGGGATGGGGGGAGGGCGAGACCCAGTACTTC.

As for this clonotype: This may stem from a read error, because a much larger clone lies one nucleotide away. J is TRBJ1-5 and V is TRBV20-1; no reliable D call. CDR1 and CDR2 (germline): DFQATT, SNEGSKA (reference sequence). This CDR3 spans 12 amino acids. The CDR3 DNA reads TGCGGTGCTAGTAAGGAGAATCAGCCCCAGCATTTT. It encodes CGASKENQPQHF.

This clonotype has only one observation. One end of the junction varies from germline; a read error may be responsible. The V and J genes are TRBV11-2 and TRBJ2-5; 9 bases map to TRBD2. CDR1 and CDR2 from the germline V gene are SGHAT and FQNNGV. The CDR3 totals 17 residues. CDR3 loop: CASSLGYSGGSQETEFF. DNA for the CDR3: TGTGCCAGCAGCTTAGGATACAGCGGGGGGTCCCAAGAGACCGAGTTCTTC. The entire variable domain, with the rest obtained from reference TRBV11-2 and TRBJ2-5, is as follows: EAGVAQSPRYKIIEKRQSVAFWCNPISGHATLYWYQQILGQGPKLLIQFQNNGVVDDSQLPKDRFSAERLKGVDSTLKIQPAKLEDSAVYLCASSLGYSGGSQETEFFGPGTRLLVL.

The sample holds a few counts of this clonotype. CDR3 in amino acids: CSARVAGGNPEQYF. The CDR3 nucleotides read TGCAGTGCTAGAGTAGCGGGGGGGAACCCCGAGCAGTACTTC. The genes are TRBV20-1 and TRBJ2-7, with TRBD2 matching over 11 bases. The V segment lost 1 base and the J segment 6 bases; nucleotides outside the gene matches: 5. The germline V gene encodes CDR1 DFQATT and CDR2 SNEGSKA (reference sequence). This CDR3 spans 14 amino acids.

The chain recombines TRBV6-1 with TRBJ1-5, with D perhaps matching TRBD1 (6 bases). The CDR3 consists of 13 residues. Germline V gene lookup returns CDR1 MNHNS and CDR2 SASEGT. The V gene lost 7 bases and the J gene lost 5 bases, with 12 bases spanning the gap. The CDR3: CASTGQHYQPQHF. The CDR3 DNA follows: TGTGCCAGCACAGGACAGCACTATCAGCCCCAGCATTTT.

This clonotype appeared many times. The chain joins TRBV29-1 to TRBJ2-3; D is possibly TRBD1 (6 bases). The germline V gene has CDR1 SQVTM and CDR2 ANQGSEA. The CDR3 is 15 residues long. Trimming removed 3 bases from V and 2 bases from J, with 15 bases in between. CDR3 DNA: TGCAGCGTTGATAGTGACAGGCGAACCACAGATACGCAGTATTTT. This translates into CSVDSDRRTTDTQYF.

Worth noting for this clonotype: The CDR3 end shows no conserved phenylalanine or tryptophan, and so a read error is likely. This rearrangement joins TRBV20-1 to TRBJ1-1; D is possibly TRBD1 (6 bases). There are 13 residues in the CDR3. Germline values: CDR1 DFQATT, CDR2 SNEGSKA (reference sequence). Trimming took off 0 bases at V and 6 bases at J, with 11 bases between the two ends. This CDR3 reads CSARDYRESEAFL. The CDR3 DNA is TGCAGTGCTAGAGATTACAGGGAGTCTGAAGCTTTCCTT.

This clonotype was seen repeatedly, ten times or more. J is TRBJ2-2 and V is TRBV20-1, with 8 bases fitting TRBD2. Losses at the gene ends were 6 bases for V and 4 bases for J; bases not matched to a gene: 7. Germline CDR1 reads DFQATT; CDR2 reads SNEGSKA (reference sequence). This CDR3 region has 14 residues. The CDR3 DNA follows: TGCAGTGCGCCTCGGGGGGGTTTCACCGGGGAGCTGTTTTTT. Protein product: CSAPRGGFTGELFF.

The chain recombines TRBV7-9 with TRBJ2-7; TRBD1 matches 8 bases. The CDR3 has 15 amino acids. The junction had 15 bases not matched to a gene; V was cut back by 5 bases and J by 9 bases. CDR1 is SEHNR, CDR2 FQNEAQ, per germline (reference sequence). CDR3 protein: CASSPQDSTGERQYF. CDR3 nucleotides: TGTGCCAGCAGCCCTCAGGATTCGACAGGGGAGAGGCAGTACTTC. Based on the CDR3 plus reference TRBV7-9 and TRBJ2-7, the full variable domain is DTGVSQNPRHKITKRGQNVTFRCDPISEHNRLYWYRQTLGQGPEFLTYFQNEAQLEKSRLLSDRFSAERPKGSFSTLEIQRTEQGDSAMYLCASSPQDSTGERQYFGPGTRLTVT.

With respect to this clonotype: A read error is possible here, since a much larger clone lies one base away. CDR3: CASSPRAASTDTEYF. In DNA, the CDR3 is TGTGCCAGCAGCCCAAGGGCGGCTAGCACAGATACGGAGTATTTT. J is TRBJ2-3 and V is TRBV5-5; a possible D gene is TRBD2 (5 bases). Germline assignment: CDR1 SGHKS and CDR2 YYEKEE (reference sequence). The CDR3 loop spans 15 amino acids.

The V gene is TRBV28, the J gene TRBJ1-2; 9 nucleotides agree with TRBD1. CDR3 size: 15 residues. The germline CDR1 and CDR2 sequences are MDHEN and SYDVKM. V trimming: 5 bases; J trimming: 3 bases; junction bases outside the gene matches: 7. CDR3 sequence: CASSTRDRGDYGYTF. CDR3 in DNA: TGTGCCAGCAGTACGCGTGACAGGGGGGACTATGGCTACACCTTC.

This clonotype has only one observation. One junction end disagrees with the germline gene, perhaps due to a read error. V usage is TRBV4-3 and J usage is TRBJ2-2; D is perhaps TRBD2 (6 bases). Germline V gene data show CDR1 as LGHNA and CDR2 as YSLEER. The CDR3 loop spans 17 amino acids. The CDR3 DNA is TGTGCCAGCAGCCAAGACCCAACGGGAGCGAACACCGGGGAGCAGTTTTTT. This sequence encodes CASSQDPTGANTGEQFF.

This chain joins TRBV5-1 and TRBJ2-3; D may be TRBD2 (6 bases). Germline CDR1 reads SGHRS; CDR2 reads YFSETQ. The CDR3 runs to 16 residues. Here the CDR3 reads CVSRVKEGAITDTQYF. DNA for the CDR3: TGCGTCAGTAGAGTGAAGGAGGGAGCCATCACAGATACGCAGTATTTT.

This clonotype was seen a few times. A much larger clone lies one base from this, so it may be a read error. The V gene is TRBV4-2, the J gene TRBJ2-3, with D uncertain. V lost 5 bases and J 0 bases, leaving 12 bases between the germline ends. The CDR3 runs to 15 residues. The germline V gene encodes CDR1 LGHNA and CDR2 YNFKEQ. CDR3 residues: CASSSRSTSTDTQYF. The CDR3, as DNA: TGTGCCAGCAGCTCACGTTCGACTAGCACAGATACGCAGTATTTT.

In its sample, this clonotype was seen once. The rearrangement uses TRBV29-1 and TRBJ1-1; D gene uncertain. There are 13 residues in the CDR3. CDR1 is SQVTM and CDR2 is ANQGSEA in the germline V gene. As DNA, the CDR3 is TGCTACGCCGCCTGGGGAGATGCCACTGAAGCTTTCTTT. Translating gives CYAAWGDATEAFF.

Note on this clonotype: The junction does not match germline at one end; this may be a read error. This chain joins TRBV28 and TRBJ2-7, with TRBD1 as a possible D gene (6 bases). The CDR3 is 15 amino acids. The germline gives CDR1 MDHEN, CDR2 SYDVKM. In DNA form, the CDR3 reads TGTGCCACTCTCTCTTGGACAGCAAGCCCCTACGAGAAGTACTTC. Its protein product is CATLSWTASPYEKYF.

On this clonotype itself: One end of the junction does not line up with germline, which may come from a read error. The chain links TRBV4-1 to TRBJ2-5, with 8 bases fitting TRBD2. The CDR3 has 15 residues. The germline V gene encodes CDR1 MGHRA and CDR2 YSYEKL. As DNA, the CDR3 is TGCGCCAGCAGCCTGCCCGGGGGGGCCAAAGAGACCCAGTACTTT. This gives the protein CASSLPGGAKETQYF.

V gene TRBV11-3 combines with J gene TRBJ2-1, with 14 bases fitting TRBD2. The ends lost 5 bases at V and 8 bases at J; junction bases unmatched: 5. Germline V gene lookup returns CDR1 SGHNT and CDR2 YENEEA. The CDR3 has 15 residues. The CDR3 DNA reads TGTGCCAGCAGCAAGGGACTAGCGGGGGAGGATGAGCAGTTCTTC. This gives the protein CASSKGLAGEDEQFF. The full variable domain, completed using reference TRBV11-3 and TRBJ2-1, is EAGVVQSPRYKIIEKKQPVAFWCNPISGHNTLYWYLQNLGQGPELLIRYENEEAVDDSQLPKDRFSAERLKGVDSTLKIQPAELGDSAVYLCASSKGLAGEDEQFFGPGTRLTVL.

About this clonotype: At one boundary the junction diverges from the germline segment, which might be a read error. The rearrangement joins TRBV4-3 to TRBJ1-1, with D possibly TRBD1 on 5 matching bases. The length of the CDR3 is 13 residues. Germline assignment: CDR1 LGHNA and CDR2 YSLEER. As DNA, the CDR3 is TGCACCAGCAGCCTGTCCGAGGGGACTGAAGCTTTCTTT. Amino acids: CTSSLSEGTEAFF.

This clonotype was counted a single time. The rearrangement joins TRBV20-1 to TRBJ2-2; TRBD1 or TRBD2 may be the D gene (5 bases each). Germline V gene sequence: CDR1 DFQATT, CDR2 SNEGSKA (reference sequence). V lost 5 bases and J lost 2, with 21 bases in between. This CDR3 is built from 17 residues. The CDR3 loop reads CSAGASGGGSNTGELFF. CDR3 DNA: TGCAGTGCTGGAGCTTCGGGTGGGGGAAGTAACACCGGGGAGCTGTTTTTT.

This clonotype was found once. A much larger clone lies one base from this, so it may be a read error. The conserved phenylalanine or tryptophan normally closing the CDR3 is absent here, so this likely arose from a read error. The rearrangement uses TRBV20-1 and TRBJ1-1, with TRBD1 matching 7 bases. Per germline, CDR1 DFQATT and CDR2 SNEGSKA (reference sequence). J was trimmed by 5 bases and V by 2 bases; bases with no gene match: 14. CDR3 length equals 16 residues. CDR3: CSARPWRQGTDTEAFL. CDR3 coding DNA: TGCAGTGCTAGACCATGGCGACAGGGTACGGATACTGAAGCTTTCTTA.

Worth noting for this clonotype: At one of its ends the junction is not consistent with the germline gene, which may arise from a read error. The rearrangement links TRBV11-1 to TRBJ2-7, with 7 bases matching TRBD1. The length of the CDR3 is 14 residues. Germline V gives CDR1 SGHAT, CDR2 FQDESV (reference sequence). The CDR3 DNA reads TGTGCCAGGAGCTTATCGGGACAGCTATCCGAGCAGTACTTC. Its translation: CARSLSGQLSEQYF.